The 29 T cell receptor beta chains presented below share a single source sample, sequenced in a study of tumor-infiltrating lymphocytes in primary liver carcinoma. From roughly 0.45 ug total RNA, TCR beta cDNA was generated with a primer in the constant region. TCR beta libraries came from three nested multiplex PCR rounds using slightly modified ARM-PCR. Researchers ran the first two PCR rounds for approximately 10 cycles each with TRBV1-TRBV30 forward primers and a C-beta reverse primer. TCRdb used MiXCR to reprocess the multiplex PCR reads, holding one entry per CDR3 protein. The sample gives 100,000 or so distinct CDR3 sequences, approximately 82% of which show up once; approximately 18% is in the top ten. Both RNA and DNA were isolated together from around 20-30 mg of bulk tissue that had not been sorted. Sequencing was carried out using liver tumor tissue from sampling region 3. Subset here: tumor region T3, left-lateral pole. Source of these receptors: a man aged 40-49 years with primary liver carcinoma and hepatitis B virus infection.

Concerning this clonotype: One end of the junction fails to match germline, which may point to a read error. CDR3 sequence reads: CASSPPLGVQYF. For the CDR3, the DNA is TGTGCCAGCAGCCCCCCGCTGGGCGTGCAGTACTTT. The rearrangement uses TRBV5-4 and TRBJ2-7; D is uncertain. Germline loops: CDR1 SGHNT, CDR2 YYREEE (reference sequence). The CDR3 has 12 amino acids.

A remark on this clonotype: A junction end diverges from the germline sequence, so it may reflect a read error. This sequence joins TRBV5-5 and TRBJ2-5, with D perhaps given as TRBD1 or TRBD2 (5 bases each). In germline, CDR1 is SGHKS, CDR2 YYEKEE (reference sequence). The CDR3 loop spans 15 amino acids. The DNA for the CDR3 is TGTACCAGCTCTACCGGGACCTTCGGCAAAGAAACCCAGTACTTC. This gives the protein CTSSTGTFGKETQYF. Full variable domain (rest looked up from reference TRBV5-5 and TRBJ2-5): DAGVTQSPTHLIKTRGQQVTLRCSPISGHKSVSWYQQVLGQGPQFIFQYYEKEERGRGNFPDRFSARQFPNYSSELNVNALLLGDSALYLCTSSTGTFGKETQYFGPGTRLLVL.

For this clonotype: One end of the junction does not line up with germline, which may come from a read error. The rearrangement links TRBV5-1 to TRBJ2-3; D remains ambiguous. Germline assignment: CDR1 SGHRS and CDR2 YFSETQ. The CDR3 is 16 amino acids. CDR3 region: CASGLDAAQGTDTQYF. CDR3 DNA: TGCGCCAGCGGCTTGGACGCAGCTCAGGGCACAGATACGCAGTATTTT.

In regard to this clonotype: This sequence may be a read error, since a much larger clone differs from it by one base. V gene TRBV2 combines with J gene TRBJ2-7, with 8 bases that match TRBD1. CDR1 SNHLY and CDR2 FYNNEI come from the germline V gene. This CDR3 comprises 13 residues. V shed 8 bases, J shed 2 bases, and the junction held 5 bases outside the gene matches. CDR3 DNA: TGTGCCAGCGAGTTGGACAGGGCCTACGAGCAGTACTTC. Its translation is CASELDRAYEQYF.

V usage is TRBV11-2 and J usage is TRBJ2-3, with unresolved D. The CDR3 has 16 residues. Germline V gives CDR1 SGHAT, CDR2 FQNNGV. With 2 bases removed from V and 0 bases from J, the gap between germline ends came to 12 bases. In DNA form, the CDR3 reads TGTGCCAGCAGCTTACACGCGGAATTCAGCACAGATACGCAGTATTTT. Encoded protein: CASSLHAEFSTDTQYF. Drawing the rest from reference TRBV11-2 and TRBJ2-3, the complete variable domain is EAGVAQSPRYKIIEKRQSVAFWCNPISGHATLYWYQQILGQGPKLLIQFQNNGVVDDSQLPKDRFSAERLKGVDSTLKIQPAKLEDSAVYLCASSLHAEFSTDTQYFGPGTRLTVL.

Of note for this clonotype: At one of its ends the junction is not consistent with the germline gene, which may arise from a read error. The CDR3 spells CSVGTNQPQHF. For the CDR3, the DNA is TGCAGCGTTGGAACCAATCAGCCCCAGCACTTT. V is TRBV29-1 and J is TRBJ1-5; D remains ambiguous. Germline V lookup: CDR1 SQVTM, CDR2 ANQGSEA. The CDR3 length is 11 residues.

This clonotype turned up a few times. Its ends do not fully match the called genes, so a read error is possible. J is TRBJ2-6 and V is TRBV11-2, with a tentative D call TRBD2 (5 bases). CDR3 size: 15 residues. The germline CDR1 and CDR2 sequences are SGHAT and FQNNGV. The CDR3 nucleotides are TGTGCCACTCAGCGGCCGCGCTCTGGGGTCAACGTCATGACTTTC. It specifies CATQRPRSGVNVMTF.

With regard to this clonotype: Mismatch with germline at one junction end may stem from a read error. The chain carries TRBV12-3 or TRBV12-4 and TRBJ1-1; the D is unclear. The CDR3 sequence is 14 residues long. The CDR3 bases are TGTGCCAGCAGCTCTTCTGATGCGAACACTGAAACTTTCTTT. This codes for CASSSSDANTETFF.

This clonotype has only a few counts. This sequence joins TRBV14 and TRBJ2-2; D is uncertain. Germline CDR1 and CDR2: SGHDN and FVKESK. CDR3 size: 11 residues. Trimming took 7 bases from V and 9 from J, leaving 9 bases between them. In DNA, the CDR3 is TGTGCCAGCACTCAAGTGCGGGAGCTGTTTTTT. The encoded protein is CASTQVRELFF.

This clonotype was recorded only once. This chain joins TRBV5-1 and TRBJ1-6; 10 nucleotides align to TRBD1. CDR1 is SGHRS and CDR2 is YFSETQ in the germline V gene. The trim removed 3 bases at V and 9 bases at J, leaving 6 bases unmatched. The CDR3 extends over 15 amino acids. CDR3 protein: CASSSGQGNISPLHF. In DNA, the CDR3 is TGCGCCAGCAGCTCGGGACAGGGGAATATTTCACCCCTCCACTTT.

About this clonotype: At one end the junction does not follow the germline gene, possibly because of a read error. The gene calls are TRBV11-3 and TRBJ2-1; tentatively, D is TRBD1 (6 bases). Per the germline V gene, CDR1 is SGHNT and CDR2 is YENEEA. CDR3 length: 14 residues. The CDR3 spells CAGRSTGVLHEQFF. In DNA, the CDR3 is TGTGCCGGCAGATCGACAGGTGTTTTGCATGAGCAGTTCTTC.

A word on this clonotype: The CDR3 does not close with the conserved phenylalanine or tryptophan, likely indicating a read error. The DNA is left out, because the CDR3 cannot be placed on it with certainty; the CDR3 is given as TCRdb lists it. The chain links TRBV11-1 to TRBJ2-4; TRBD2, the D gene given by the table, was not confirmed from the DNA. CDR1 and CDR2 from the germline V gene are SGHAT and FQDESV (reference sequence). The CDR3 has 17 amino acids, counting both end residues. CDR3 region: CAGSFPGISGTKNIQYL.

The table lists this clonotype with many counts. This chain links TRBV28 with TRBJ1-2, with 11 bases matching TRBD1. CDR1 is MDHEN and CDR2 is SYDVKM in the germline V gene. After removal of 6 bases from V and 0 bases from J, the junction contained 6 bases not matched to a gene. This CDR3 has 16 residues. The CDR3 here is CASRSGTGGSNYGYTF. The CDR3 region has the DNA TGTGCCAGCAGATCCGGGACAGGGGGATCTAACTATGGCTACACCTTC.

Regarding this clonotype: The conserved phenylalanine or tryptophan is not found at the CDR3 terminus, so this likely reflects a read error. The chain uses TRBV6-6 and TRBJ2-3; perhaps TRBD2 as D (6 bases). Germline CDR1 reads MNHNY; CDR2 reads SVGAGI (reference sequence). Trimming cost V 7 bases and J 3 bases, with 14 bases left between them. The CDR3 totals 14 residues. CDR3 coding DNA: TGTGCCAGCACCCCGCCTGGGGGGACAGATACGCAGTATATT. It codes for CASTPPGGTDTQYI.

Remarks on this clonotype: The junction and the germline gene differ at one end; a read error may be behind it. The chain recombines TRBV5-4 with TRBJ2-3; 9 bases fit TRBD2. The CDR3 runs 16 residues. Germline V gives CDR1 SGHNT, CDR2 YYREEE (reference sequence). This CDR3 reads CASSVVAGGPTDTQYF. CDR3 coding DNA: TGTGCCAGCAGCGTGGTCGCGGGAGGGCCCACAGATACGCAATATTTT.

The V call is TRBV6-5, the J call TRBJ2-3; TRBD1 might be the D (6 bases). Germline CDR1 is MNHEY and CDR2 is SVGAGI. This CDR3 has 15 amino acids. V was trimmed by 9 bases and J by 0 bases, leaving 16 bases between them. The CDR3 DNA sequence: TGTGCCAGGAGTCCCGGGACATTAAGCACAGATACGCAGTATTTT. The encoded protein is CARSPGTLSTDTQYF.

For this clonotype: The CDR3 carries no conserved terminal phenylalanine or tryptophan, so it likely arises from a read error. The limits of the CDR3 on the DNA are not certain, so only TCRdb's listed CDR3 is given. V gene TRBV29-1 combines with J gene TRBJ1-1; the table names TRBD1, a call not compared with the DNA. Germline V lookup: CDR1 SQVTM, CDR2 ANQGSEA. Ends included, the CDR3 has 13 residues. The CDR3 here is CSGREGARTEAFI.

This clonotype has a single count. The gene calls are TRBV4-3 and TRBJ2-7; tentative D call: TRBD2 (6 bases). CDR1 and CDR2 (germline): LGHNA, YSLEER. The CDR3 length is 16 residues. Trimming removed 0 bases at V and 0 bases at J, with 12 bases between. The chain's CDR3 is CASSQDIAASSYEQYF. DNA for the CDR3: TGCGCCAGCAGCCAAGATATAGCGGCAAGCTCCTACGAGCAGTACTTC.

CDR3 DNA: TGTGCCAGTTATCAGGGGGCCTACGCTGAAGCTTTCTTT. Translating gives CASYQGAYAEAFF. The V call is TRBV6-5, the J call TRBJ1-1, with 8 bases identical to TRBD1. The V gene end was trimmed by 9 bases and the J gene end by 6 bases; junction bases not matched to a gene: 9. Germline lookup yields CDR1 MNHEY and CDR2 SVGAGI. The CDR3 length is 13 residues.

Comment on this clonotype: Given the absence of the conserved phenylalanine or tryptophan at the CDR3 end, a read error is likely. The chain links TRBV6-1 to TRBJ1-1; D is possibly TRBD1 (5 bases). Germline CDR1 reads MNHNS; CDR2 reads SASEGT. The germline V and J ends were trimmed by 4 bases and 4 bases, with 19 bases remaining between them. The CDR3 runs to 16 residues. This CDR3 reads CASSATRPGRGTEAFC. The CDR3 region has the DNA TGTGCCAGCAGTGCGACTCGACCGGGACGTGGCACTGAAGCTTTCTGT.

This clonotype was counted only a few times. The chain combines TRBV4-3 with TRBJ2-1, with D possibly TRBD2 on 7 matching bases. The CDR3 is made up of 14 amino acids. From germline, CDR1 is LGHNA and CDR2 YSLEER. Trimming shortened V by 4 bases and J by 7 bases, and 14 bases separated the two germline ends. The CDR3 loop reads CASSLDKGGNEQFF. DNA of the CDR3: TGCGCCAGCAGCCTGGATAAGGGGGGGAATGAGCAGTTCTTC.

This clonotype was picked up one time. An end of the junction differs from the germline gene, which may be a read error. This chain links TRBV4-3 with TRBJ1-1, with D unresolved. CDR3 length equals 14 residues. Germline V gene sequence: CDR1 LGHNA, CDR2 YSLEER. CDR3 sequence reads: CASNQDTKNTEASF. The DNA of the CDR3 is TGCGCCAGCAACCAAGATACTAAGAACACTGAAGCTTCCTTT.

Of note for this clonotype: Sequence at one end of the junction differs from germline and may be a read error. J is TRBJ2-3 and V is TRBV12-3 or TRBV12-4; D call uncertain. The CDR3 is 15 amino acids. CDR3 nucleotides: TGTGCCAGTAGCCGCGACCAGTCCTTCATAGATACGCACTATTTT. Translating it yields CASSRDQSFIDTHYF.

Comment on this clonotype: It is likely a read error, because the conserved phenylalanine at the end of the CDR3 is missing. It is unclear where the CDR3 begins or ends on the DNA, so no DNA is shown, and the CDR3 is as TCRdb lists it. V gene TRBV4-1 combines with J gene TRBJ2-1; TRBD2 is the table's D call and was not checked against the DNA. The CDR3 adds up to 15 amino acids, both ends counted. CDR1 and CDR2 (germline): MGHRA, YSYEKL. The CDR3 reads CASSQTLAGYNEQLL.

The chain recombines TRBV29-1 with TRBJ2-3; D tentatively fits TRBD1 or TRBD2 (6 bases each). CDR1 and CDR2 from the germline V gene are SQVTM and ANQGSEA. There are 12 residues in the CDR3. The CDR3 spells CNIGAKGGTQYF. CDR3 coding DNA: TGCAACATTGGTGCCAAGGGGGGTACGCAGTATTTT.

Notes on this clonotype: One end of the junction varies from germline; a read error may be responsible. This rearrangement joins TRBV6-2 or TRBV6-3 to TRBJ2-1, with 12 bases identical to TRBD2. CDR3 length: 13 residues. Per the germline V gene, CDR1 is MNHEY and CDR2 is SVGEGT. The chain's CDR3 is CASKTSGRNEQLF. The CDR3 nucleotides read TGTGCCAGCAAAACTAGCGGGAGGAATGAGCAGTTATTC.

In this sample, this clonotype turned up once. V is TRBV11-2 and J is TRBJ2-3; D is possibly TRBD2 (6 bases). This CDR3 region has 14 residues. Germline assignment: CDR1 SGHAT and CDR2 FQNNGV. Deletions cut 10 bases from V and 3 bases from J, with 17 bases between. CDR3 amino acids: CATSYDGSTDTQYF. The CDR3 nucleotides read TGTGCCACTAGCTATGACGGGAGTACAGATACGCAGTATTTT.

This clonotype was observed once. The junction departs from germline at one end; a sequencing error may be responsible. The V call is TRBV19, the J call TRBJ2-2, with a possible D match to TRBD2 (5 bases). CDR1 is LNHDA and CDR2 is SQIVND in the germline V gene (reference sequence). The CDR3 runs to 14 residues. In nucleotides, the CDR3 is TGTGCCAGTAGGCCCGTCGAGGGCACCGAGGAGCTGTTTTTT. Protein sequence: CASRPVEGTEELFF.

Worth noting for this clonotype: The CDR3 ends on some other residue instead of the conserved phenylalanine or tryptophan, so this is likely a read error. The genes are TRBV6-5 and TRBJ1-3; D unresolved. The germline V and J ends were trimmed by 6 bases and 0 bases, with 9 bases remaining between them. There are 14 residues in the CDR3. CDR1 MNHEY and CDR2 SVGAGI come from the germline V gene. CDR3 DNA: TGTGCCAGCAGGCTCAAAGTCTCTGGAAACACCATATATCTT. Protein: CASRLKVSGNTIYL.